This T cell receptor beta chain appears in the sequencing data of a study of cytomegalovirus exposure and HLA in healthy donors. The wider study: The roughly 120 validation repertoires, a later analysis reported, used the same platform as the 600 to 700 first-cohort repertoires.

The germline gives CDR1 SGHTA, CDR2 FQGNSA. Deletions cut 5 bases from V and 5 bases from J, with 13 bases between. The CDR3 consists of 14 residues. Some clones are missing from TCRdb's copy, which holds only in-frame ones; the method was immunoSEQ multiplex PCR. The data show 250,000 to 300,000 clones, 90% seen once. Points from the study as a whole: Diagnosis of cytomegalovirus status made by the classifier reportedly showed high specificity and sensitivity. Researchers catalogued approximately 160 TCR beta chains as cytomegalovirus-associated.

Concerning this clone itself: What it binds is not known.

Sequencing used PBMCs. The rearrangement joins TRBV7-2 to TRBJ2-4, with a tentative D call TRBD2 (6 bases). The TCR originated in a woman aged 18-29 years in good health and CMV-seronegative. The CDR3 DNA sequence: TGTGCCAGCAGCCCGCGGGACTCGGAAAACATTCAGTACTTC. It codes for CASSPRDSENIQYF.